The 12 T cell receptor beta chains presented below share a single source sample, sequenced in a study of beta chain features in type 1 diabetes. Isolated RNA was reverse transcribed in full, so expressed TCRB transcripts were sequenced. The repertoire was sequenced with immunoSEQ multiplex PCR; TCRdb's copy has only in-frame clones and lacks some. The sample contains roughly 450,000 clones, 10% to 12% of which appear only once. What was sequenced was naive CD4+ T cells from blood. The receptors here all came from a woman aged 18-35 years in good health.

In this sample, this clone turned up a few times. CDR3 region: CASSLGQYYEQYV. The CDR3 nucleotides read TGTGCCAGCTCCCTGGGACAGTACTACGAGCAGTACGTC. The chain couples TRBV18 to TRBJ2-7, with 7 positions matching TRBD1. V was clipped by 6 bases and J by 3 bases; unmatched bases: 5. The germline V gene has CDR1 KGHSH and CDR2 LQKENI. The CDR3 is 13 amino acids.

This clone was observed a handful of times. The chain carries TRBV19 and TRBJ2-6; D call uncertain. The CDR3 consists of 13 residues. V was shortened by 7 bases and J by 4 bases, with 8 bases between the two germline ends. From germline, CDR1 is LNHDA and CDR2 SQIVND (reference sequence). The CDR3 here is CASTAVGANVLTF. CDR3 nucleotides: TGTGCCAGTACCGCTGTCGGGGCCAACGTCCTGACTTTC.

The chain joins TRBV28 to TRBJ2-7; TRBD1 matches 8 bases. The CDR3 runs to 12 residues. Trimming removed 10 bases from V and 6 bases from J; junction bases left unmatched: 8. CDR1 is MDHEN and CDR2 is SYDVKM in the germline V gene. The CDR3 nucleotides read TGTGCCACTACGGACAGGGTTGGCGAGCAGTACGTC. It codes for CATTDRVGEQYV.

This sequence joins TRBV30 and TRBJ2-1; D may match TRBD1 or TRBD2 (5 bases each). Trimming took off 8 bases at V and 1 base at J, with 18 bases between the two ends. There are 15 residues in the CDR3. CDR1 is GTSNPN, CDR2 SVGIG, per germline (reference sequence). The CDR3 DNA sequence: TGTGCCGGTTGTTGTCCGGGACGGTCCTACAATGAGCAGTTCTTC. Protein product: CAGCCPGRSYNEQFF. The whole variable domain, filled in from reference TRBV30 and TRBJ2-1, reads SQTIHQWPATLVQPVGSPLSLECTVEGTSNPNLYWYRQAAGRGLQLLFYSVGIGQISSEVPQNLSASRPQDRQFILSSKKLLLSDSGFYLCAGCCPGRSYNEQFFGPGTRLTVL.

The chain couples TRBV7-9 to TRBJ2-5, with 10 bases that match TRBD1. The CDR3 has 15 residues. J was trimmed by 4 bases and V by 4 bases; bases with no gene match: 6. CDR1 and CDR2 (germline): SEHNR, FQNEAQ (reference sequence). The CDR3 region has the DNA TGTGCCAGCAGCTACCGGGACAGGGGTGGAGAGACCCAGTACTTC. This gives the protein CASSYRDRGGETQYF.

This chain joins TRBV4-1 and TRBJ1-6; D may be TRBD1 (6 bases). There are 16 residues in the CDR3. Trimming cost V 6 bases and J 7 bases, with 19 bases left between them. Per the germline V gene, CDR1 is MGHRA and CDR2 is YSYEKL. CDR3: CASSQPQTGLNSPLHF. CDR3 nucleotides: TGCGCCAGCAGTCAGCCACAGACAGGTCTCAATTCACCCCTCCACTTT.

Comment on this clone: This specimen includes other DNA sequences encoding the same CDR3. This chain joins TRBV20-1 and TRBJ2-1, with D possibly matching TRBD1 (5 bases). The CDR3 runs to 11 residues. Germline V lookup: CDR1 DFQATT, CDR2 SNEGSKA (reference sequence). Trimming stripped 6 bases from V and 4 bases from J, with 7 bases between. CDR3 in amino acids: CSARQYNEQFF. Written as DNA, the CDR3 is TGCAGTGCGCGACAGTACAATGAGCAGTTCTTC.

The genes are TRBV15 and TRBJ2-3; D is uncertain. The germline V gene has CDR1 LNHNV and CDR2 YYDKDF (reference sequence). The CDR3 is made up of 15 amino acids. The V gene lost 2 bases and the J gene lost 8 bases, with 17 bases spanning the gap. The CDR3: CATSRQSRKDGTQYF. The CDR3 DNA follows: TGTGCCACCAGCAGACAGTCTAGAAAGGATGGTACGCAGTATTTT.

This chain links TRBV7-9 with TRBJ2-6, with unresolved D. This CDR3 comprises 17 residues. Per the germline V gene, CDR1 is SEHNR and CDR2 is FQNEAQ (reference sequence). Trimming removed 1 base at V and 0 bases at J, with 10 bases between. CDR3 nucleotide sequence: TGTGCCAGCAGCTTAGTTCCCAACCCCTCTGGGGCCAACGTCCTGACTTTC. It encodes CASSLVPNPSGANVLTF.

The V call is TRBV15, the J call TRBJ1-4, with D unresolved. Trimming stripped 0 bases from V and 4 bases from J, with 9 bases between. Looked up from germline, CDR1 is LNHNV and CDR2 is YYDKDF (reference sequence). The CDR3 has 15 residues. The CDR3, as DNA: TGTGCCACCAGCAGAGAGGGGATTGTTAATGAAAAACTGTTTTTT. Its protein is CATSREGIVNEKLFF.

CDR3 DNA: TGTGCCAGCAGTCACAGGGGGCAGGGTGAAGCTTTCTTT. Protein product: CASSHRGQGEAFF. The J gene is TRBJ1-1, the V gene TRBV27, with 9 positions matching TRBD1. J was trimmed by 7 bases and V by 5 bases; bases with no gene match: 5. This CDR3 is built from 13 residues. Germline CDR1 MNHEY, CDR2 SMNVEV (reference sequence).

This chain joins TRBV29-1 and TRBJ2-7; TRBD1 might be the D (5 bases). V lost 4 bases and J lost 0, with 7 bases in between. The CDR3 runs 12 residues. CDR1 and CDR2 (germline): SQVTM, ANQGSEA. CDR3: CSVARASYEQYF. The CDR3 DNA is TGCAGCGTTGCCAGGGCCTCCTACGAGCAGTACTTC.